Listed below are T cell receptor beta chains from one sample, sequenced in a study of T cell repertoires in cytomegalovirus infection. TCRdb fed the reads into MiXCR, producing one record per CDR3 protein. The sample lists over 120,000 distinct CDR3 sequences, roughly 32% occurring once. These receptors' targets are unknown. Source: CD8+ T cells from cultured PBMCs, taken from culture after CMV antigen stimulation. The receptors stem from a human donor in good health (CMV status not recorded). Some clones in this sample may be carry-over from other donors' samples. CDR3s include the opening cysteine and the closing phenylalanine or tryptophan. The order of the fields is J gene, D gene, CDR3 length, clone size, V gene, CDR3 DNA, CDR3 protein. D genes are given only for firm matches. Rows give clone size only sometimes, using once, few, many, or a class for an expanded clone.

J gene: TRBJ1-5; D gene: NA; CDR3 length: 12; clone size: few; V gene: TRBV7-8; CDR3 DNA: TGTGCCAGCACCGCGGTCGGTCAGCCCCAGCATTTT; CDR3 protein: CASTAVGQPQHF
J gene: TRBJ1-1; D gene: NA; CDR3 length: 15; clone size: NA; V gene: TRBV4-1; CDR3 DNA: TGTGCCAGCAGCCAAGACGGGGGATGGAACACTGAAGCTTTCTTT; CDR3 protein: CASSQDGGWNTEAFF
J gene: TRBJ2-1; D gene: NA; CDR3 length: 12; clone size: NA; V gene: TRBV20-1; CDR3 DNA: TGCAGTGCTAGGGGAGACTACAATGAGCAGTTCTTC; CDR3 protein: CSARGDYNEQFF
J gene: TRBJ2-3; D gene: TRBD2; CDR3 length: 17; clone size: few; V gene: TRBV28; CDR3 DNA: TGTGCCAGCAGTGCCCTCGGACTAGCAGACTTGACGGATACGCAGTATTTT; CDR3 protein: CASSALGLADLTDTQYF
J gene: TRBJ2-1; D gene: TRBD1; CDR3 length: 11; clone size: NA; V gene: TRBV12-3/TRBV12-4; CDR3 DNA: TGTGCCATCCGCAGGGGGCTTGAGCAGTTCTTC; CDR3 protein: CAIRRGLEQFF
J gene: TRBJ2-1; D gene: NA; CDR3 length: 13; clone size: once; V gene: TRBV2; CDR3 DNA: TGTGCCAGCAGGTTCTCCGGCTACAATGAGCAGTTCTTC; CDR3 protein: CASRFSGYNEQFF
J gene: TRBJ2-5; D gene: TRBD2; CDR3 length: 15; clone size: NA; V gene: TRBV27; CDR3 DNA: TGTGCCAGCAGTTTAGTCTTCGGGGGGCAAGAGACCCAGTACTTC; CDR3 protein: CASSLVFGGQETQYF
J gene: TRBJ1-5; D gene: NA; CDR3 length: 15; clone size: many; V gene: TRBV7-9; CDR3 DNA: TGTGCCAGCAGCTTATCTGGGTCTAGCAATCAGCCCCAGCATTTT; CDR3 protein: CASSLSGSSNQPQHF
J gene: TRBJ1-1; D gene: TRBD1; CDR3 length: 14; clone size: NA; V gene: TRBV10-3; CDR3 DNA: TGTGCCATCAAGCCTCGGACAGGGAACACTGAAGCTTTCTTT; CDR3 protein: CAIKPRTGNTEAFF
J gene: TRBJ2-7; D gene: TRBD1; CDR3 length: 16; clone size: few; V gene: TRBV7-9; CDR3 DNA: TGTGCCAGCAGCGTCCGGGACAGGGAAACCCACTACGAGCAGTACTTC; CDR3 protein: CASSVRDRETHYEQYF
J gene: TRBJ2-1; D gene: NA; CDR3 length: 15; clone size: few; V gene: TRBV7-2; CDR3 DNA: TGTGCCAGCAGCTTCTCCGATAGCTCCTACAATGAGCAGTTCTTC; CDR3 protein: CASSFSDSSYNEQFF
J gene: TRBJ2-7; D gene: TRBD2; CDR3 length: 11; clone size: few; V gene: TRBV6-6; CDR3 DNA: TGTGCCAGCTCGCTAGCGGGGCAGCAGTACTTC; CDR3 protein: CASSLAGQQYF
J gene: TRBJ1-1; D gene: TRBD1; CDR3 length: 15; clone size: few; V gene: TRBV7-2; CDR3 DNA: TGTGCCAGCAGCCGATACAGGGGGCAAAACACTGAAGCTTTCTTT; CDR3 protein: CASSRYRGQNTEAFF
J gene: TRBJ1-3; D gene: NA; CDR3 length: 14; clone size: few; V gene: TRBV14; CDR3 DNA: TGTGCCAGCAGCCAAGTGGGGGCTGGAAACACCATATATTTT; CDR3 protein: CASSQVGAGNTIYF
J gene: TRBJ2-3; D gene: NA; CDR3 length: 15; clone size: few; V gene: TRBV7-6; CDR3 DNA: TGTGCCAGCAGCTTATATGTAGGGGAGGCAGATACGCAGTATTTT; CDR3 protein: CASSLYVGEADTQYF
J gene: TRBJ1-2; D gene: NA; CDR3 length: 12; clone size: many; V gene: TRBV19; CDR3 DNA: TGTGCCAGTAGTAGCGGGACATATGGCTACACCTTC; CDR3 protein: CASSSGTYGYTF
J gene: TRBJ1-3; D gene: TRBD1; CDR3 length: 16; clone size: few; V gene: TRBV4-2; CDR3 DNA: TGTGCCAGCAGCCTGGGACAGGAGTCCTCTGGAAACACCATATATTTT; CDR3 protein: CASSLGQESSGNTIYF
J gene: TRBJ1-1; D gene: NA; CDR3 length: 17; clone size: few; V gene: TRBV19; CDR3 DNA: TGTGCCAGTAGTATACCCCTCCTCGGGGGGTTGAACACTGAAGCTTTCTTT; CDR3 protein: CASSIPLLGGLNTEAFF
J gene: TRBJ1-5; D gene: TRBD1; CDR3 length: 14; clone size: many; V gene: TRBV10-2; CDR3 DNA: TGCGCCAGCAGTAGGGGACAGGGTGATCAGCCCCAGCATTTT; CDR3 protein: CASSRGQGDQPQHF
J gene: TRBJ2-1; D gene: TRBD2; CDR3 length: 15; clone size: few; V gene: TRBV5-4; CDR3 DNA: TGTGCCAGCAGCTTGGCTGGACTAGCGCAGGATGAGCAGTTCTTC; CDR3 protein: CASSLAGLAQDEQFF
J gene: TRBJ2-1; D gene: NA; CDR3 length: 17; clone size: NA; V gene: TRBV5-1; CDR3 DNA: TGCGCCAGCAGCTTGTTCAGGGACAAGAGCTCCTACAATGAGCAGTTCTTC; CDR3 protein: CASSLFRDKSSYNEQFF
J gene: TRBJ2-5; D gene: TRBD2; CDR3 length: 18; clone size: NA; V gene: TRBV2; CDR3 DNA: TGTGCCAGCAGTCGAGGGGGACTAGCGGGGGGCGACCAAGAGACCCAGTACTTC; CDR3 protein: CASSRGGLAGGDQETQYF
J gene: TRBJ1-6; D gene: TRBD1; CDR3 length: 12; clone size: NA; V gene: TRBV19; CDR3 DNA: TGTGCCATAGGACAGGGAAATTCACCCCTCCACTTT; CDR3 protein: CAIGQGNSPLHF
J gene: TRBJ2-2; D gene: TRBD2; CDR3 length: 18; clone size: NA; V gene: TRBV27; CDR3 DNA: TGTGCCAGCAGTCCCCGGACTAGCGGGGAACCGAACACCGGGGAGCTGTTTTTT; CDR3 protein: CASSPRTSGEPNTGELFF
J gene: TRBJ2-2; D gene: TRBD2; CDR3 length: 13; clone size: NA; V gene: TRBV29-1; CDR3 DNA: TGCAGCGTTGTACGGGGGGACACCGGGGAGCTGTTTTTT; CDR3 protein: CSVVRGDTGELFF
J gene: TRBJ1-5; D gene: TRBD1; CDR3 length: 14; clone size: NA; V gene: TRBV4-3; CDR3 DNA: TGCGCCAGCAGCCAAGGACAGGGAGGCCAGCCCCAGCATTTT; CDR3 protein: CASSQGQGGQPQHF
J gene: TRBJ2-1; D gene: NA; CDR3 length: 11; clone size: NA; V gene: TRBV20-1; CDR3 DNA: TGCAGTGCTAGAATAAACAATGAGCAGTTCTTC; CDR3 protein: CSARINNEQFF
J gene: TRBJ2-5; D gene: NA; CDR3 length: 13; clone size: many; V gene: TRBV7-7; CDR3 DNA: TGTGCCAGCAGCTTAATTGGGGCAGAGACCCAGTACTTC; CDR3 protein: CASSLIGAETQYF
J gene: TRBJ2-1; D gene: NA; CDR3 length: 15; clone size: NA; V gene: TRBV10-3; CDR3 DNA: TGTGCCACCTGGCGTGGGGCCGATTACTACAATGAGCAGTTCTTC; CDR3 protein: CATWRGADYYNEQFF
J gene: TRBJ1-5; D gene: TRBD1; CDR3 length: 17; clone size: few; V gene: TRBV7-2; CDR3 DNA: TGTGCCAGCAGTAGCTATCCGGGACAGGGGGCGTATCAGCCCCAGCATTTT; CDR3 protein: CASSSYPGQGAYQPQHF
J gene: TRBJ2-3; D gene: NA; CDR3 length: 17; clone size: NA; V gene: TRBV28; CDR3 DNA: TGTGCCAGCAGTTTTAGCGGCCACCCCCAGGGCACAGATACGCAGTATTTT; CDR3 protein: CASSFSGHPQGTDTQYF
J gene: TRBJ2-5; D gene: TRBD2; CDR3 length: 15; clone size: few; V gene: TRBV28; CDR3 DNA: TGTGCCAGCAGAAGTGGACTAGCGGGGCAAGAGACCCAGTACTTC; CDR3 protein: CASRSGLAGQETQYF
J gene: TRBJ1-2; D gene: TRBD1; CDR3 length: 15; clone size: NA; V gene: TRBV7-2; CDR3 DNA: TGTGCCAGCAGCTTGGGACAGGGGCCGGTCTATGGCTACACCTTC; CDR3 protein: CASSLGQGPVYGYTF
J gene: TRBJ2-3; D gene: NA; CDR3 length: 16; clone size: few; V gene: TRBV2; CDR3 DNA: TGTGCCAGCAGTGTACCAAAGGACTCCGACACAGATACGCAGTATTTT; CDR3 protein: CASSVPKDSDTDTQYF
J gene: TRBJ2-7; D gene: NA; CDR3 length: 14; clone size: many; V gene: TRBV7-6; CDR3 DNA: TGTGCCAGCAGCTTAGAGGGGGACACCTACGAGCAGTACTTC; CDR3 protein: CASSLEGDTYEQYF
J gene: TRBJ2-2; D gene: NA; CDR3 length: 12; clone size: many; V gene: TRBV12-3/TRBV12-4; CDR3 DNA: TGTGCCAGCAGTTTGGGTTCCGGGGAGCTGTTTTTT; CDR3 protein: CASSLGSGELFF
J gene: TRBJ1-6; D gene: NA; CDR3 length: 14; clone size: many; V gene: TRBV12-3/TRBV12-4; CDR3 DNA: TGTGCCAGCAGTCAAGCAGGGCTCTATTCACCCCTCCACTTT; CDR3 protein: CASSQAGLYSPLHF
J gene: TRBJ2-2; D gene: TRBD2; CDR3 length: 19; clone size: many; V gene: TRBV6-6; CDR3 DNA: TGTGCCAGCAGTTACTCGATAATGCTAGCGGGGGGGCCTAGGGGGGAGCTGTTTTTT; CDR3 protein: CASSYSIMLAGGPRGELFF
J gene: TRBJ1-1; D gene: NA; CDR3 length: 13; clone size: NA; V gene: TRBV7-8; CDR3 DNA: TGTGCCAGCAGCTTACTGGTTCACACTGAAGCTTTCTTT; CDR3 protein: CASSLLVHTEAFF
J gene: TRBJ1-6; D gene: NA; CDR3 length: 14; clone size: many; V gene: TRBV4-1; CDR3 DNA: TGCGCCAGCAGCCAAGAGAGTACGGGTTCACCCCTCCACTTT; CDR3 protein: CASSQESTGSPLHF
J gene: TRBJ1-2; D gene: NA; CDR3 length: 13; clone size: NA; V gene: TRBV24-1; CDR3 DNA: TGTGCCACCAGTGAATTGGGGATCGGTGGCTACACCTTC; CDR3 protein: CATSELGIGGYTF
J gene: TRBJ2-7; D gene: TRBD1; CDR3 length: 16; clone size: NA; V gene: TRBV29-1; CDR3 DNA: TGCAGCGTTGAAAGGCACAGGGGAAAAGGCTCCTACGAGCAGTACTTC; CDR3 protein: CSVERHRGKGSYEQYF
J gene: TRBJ2-2; D gene: TRBD1; CDR3 length: 15; clone size: NA; V gene: TRBV7-8; CDR3 DNA: TGTGCCAGCAGCATCCGACAGGGGTACACCGGGGAGCTGTTTTTT; CDR3 protein: CASSIRQGYTGELFF
J gene: TRBJ2-1; D gene: TRBD2; CDR3 length: 16; clone size: few; V gene: TRBV28; CDR3 DNA: TGTGCCAGCAGTTTAAAGCGGGGGAGCTCCTACAATGAGCAGTTCTTC; CDR3 protein: CASSLKRGSSYNEQFF
J gene: TRBJ1-1; D gene: TRBD1; CDR3 length: 15; clone size: NA; V gene: TRBV7-9; CDR3 DNA: TGTGCCAGCAGCGCTCTCGGACAGGAGCCGTTGAAAGCTTTCTTT; CDR3 protein: CASSALGQEPLKAFF
J gene: TRBJ2-7; D gene: NA; CDR3 length: 12; clone size: few; V gene: TRBV5-5; CDR3 DNA: TGTGCCAGCAGCTGGGGAGCCTACGAGCAGTACTTC; CDR3 protein: CASSWGAYEQYF
J gene: TRBJ1-1; D gene: NA; CDR3 length: 13; clone size: NA; V gene: TRBV29-1; CDR3 DNA: TGCAGCGTTGAGAGGGGCCGGGACACTGAAGCTTTCTTT; CDR3 protein: CSVERGRDTEAFF
J gene: TRBJ2-7; D gene: TRBD1; CDR3 length: 14; clone size: NA; V gene: TRBV19; CDR3 DNA: TGTGCCAGTAGTACTGGGACAGGAAACTACGAGCAGTACTTC; CDR3 protein: CASSTGTGNYEQYF
J gene: TRBJ2-1; D gene: TRBD1; CDR3 length: 17; clone size: NA; V gene: TRBV4-1; CDR3 DNA: TGCGCCAGCAGCCGCCACCCGGGACAGGGGGGAATGGATGAGCAGTTCTTC; CDR3 protein: CASSRHPGQGGMDEQFF
J gene: TRBJ2-1; D gene: TRBD2; CDR3 length: 20; clone size: NA; V gene: TRBV15; CDR3 DNA: TGTGCCACCAGCAGACCTGAAGGGCTAGCGGGGGGGAAACGATACAATGAGCAGTTCTTC; CDR3 protein: CATSRPEGLAGGKRYNEQFF